This entry lists 9 T cell receptor beta chains sequenced from one sample in a study of identical twins. Via MiXCR, TCRdb re-called the 5' RACE reads, giving one row per CDR3 protein. The data hold about 340,000 distinct CDR3 sequences, with about 12% observed a single time. In addition, the sample was reused for a study of yellow fever vaccine responses in identical twins.

Sequenced material: CD8+ T cells sorted from blood. These receptors all stem from a young woman in good health.

The rearrangement joins TRBV6-1 to TRBJ2-5; a weak D match, TRBD2 (5 bases). Per the germline V gene, CDR1 is MNHNS and CDR2 is SASEGT. This CDR3 contains 16 residues. V gave up 2 bases and J gave up 3 bases, with 16 bases separating them. As DNA, the CDR3 is TGTGCCAGCAGTGAACGCACGGGAAATGTGGAAGAGACCCAGTACTTC. Amino acids: CASSERTGNVEETQYF.

This clonotype has just a few counts. The chain recombines TRBV11-2 with TRBJ2-1; 13 bases agree with TRBD2. The CDR3 loop spans 21 amino acids. Germline trimming cut 0 bases from V and 3 bases from J; bases unmatched to any gene: 14. Per the germline V gene, CDR1 is SGHAT and CDR2 is FQNNGV. CDR3 coding DNA: TGTGCCAGCAGCTTAGAGGCTCCTACTAGCGGGAGGGCAGCTGGCTACAATGAGCAGTTCTTC. Its protein product is CASSLEAPTSGRAAGYNEQFF.

The rearrangement links TRBV12-3 or TRBV12-4 to TRBJ1-4; D might be TRBD1 (5 bases). V was cut by 4 bases and J by 6 bases, with 9 bases left in between. The CDR3 is 13 amino acids. The CDR3 DNA reads TGTGCCAGCAGTTCGGGGGGTTATGAAAAACTGTTTTTT. The encoded protein is CASSSGGYEKLFF.

The V gene is TRBV7-9, the J gene TRBJ1-1; 7 bases are shared with TRBD1. The trim removed 1 base at V and 4 bases at J, leaving 3 bases unmatched. CDR1 is SEHNR and CDR2 is FQNEAQ in the germline V gene (reference sequence). The CDR3 is made up of 14 amino acids. The CDR3 coding sequence is TGTGCCAGCAGCTTAGTAGACAGGGCCACTGAAGCTTTCTTT. Its protein product is CASSLVDRATEAFF.

The chain carries TRBV9 and TRBJ1-2; no clear D gene. The CDR3 has 15 amino acids. In germline, CDR1 is SGDLS, CDR2 YYNGEE. V shed 0 bases and J shed 0 bases, with 9 bases lying between them. CDR3 bases: TGTGCCAGCAGCGTAGATTTGTCAGCTAACTATGGCTACACCTTC. It translates to CASSVDLSANYGYTF. The complete variable domain, with remaining parts taken from reference TRBV9 and TRBJ1-2, reads DSGVTQTPKHLITATGQRVTLRCSPRSGDLSVYWYQQSLDQGLQFLIQYYNGEERAKGNILERFSAQQFPDLHSELNLSSLELGDSALYFCASSVDLSANYGYTFGSGTRLTVV.

This chain joins TRBV20-1 and TRBJ2-1, with 13 nucleotides matching TRBD2. Trimming took 6 bases from V and 9 from J; bases not matched to a gene: 17. This CDR3 is 17 amino acids long. Looked up from germline, CDR1 is DFQATT and CDR2 is SNEGSKA (reference sequence). CDR3 in DNA: TGCAGTGCAAGGAGTACTAGCGGGAGGGCTATGGAGGGTGAGCAGTTCTTC. Translating it yields CSARSTSGRAMEGEQFF.

This clonotype has just a few counts. This rearrangement joins TRBV27 to TRBJ1-2, with D perhaps TRBD1 (5 bases). CDR3 size: 13 residues. Germline V gene data show CDR1 as MNHEY and CDR2 as SMNVEV (reference sequence). Between the trimmed V and J ends, which lost 2 bases and 8 bases, there was a span of 12 bases. CDR3 in DNA: TGTGCCAGCAGTTTAAGCCCAGGGAGAGGCTACACCTTC. Its protein is CASSLSPGRGYTF.

This clonotype was seen more than once but under ten times. This chain connects TRBV5-5 to TRBJ2-7; D perhaps matches TRBD1 (5 bases). Germline CDR1 and CDR2: SGHKS and YYEKEE (reference sequence). The CDR3 is 14 amino acids. The ends were cut back, 3 bases at V and 2 bases at J, with 12 bases in the middle. This CDR3 reads CASSSWAGTYEQYF. CDR3 nucleotide sequence: TGTGCCAGCAGCTCCTGGGCAGGGACCTACGAGCAGTACTTC.

This rearrangement joins TRBV2 to TRBJ2-1; D unresolved. Germline V lookup: CDR1 SNHLY, CDR2 FYNNEI. CDR3 size: 13 residues. V was pared by 5 bases and J by 4 bases, with 9 bases between. The CDR3 coding sequence is TGTGCCAGCAGTCCGCCCAATTACAATGAGCAGTTCTTC. Encoded protein: CASSPPNYNEQFF.